Listed below are T cell receptor beta chains from one sample, sequenced in a study of blood T cell repertoires in COVID-19. Profiled with immunoSEQ multiplex PCR; TCRdb holds only in-frame clones, not every one. The repertoire holds 59,000 or so clones, with about 81% as singletons. Sample: peripheral blood. Receptor source: a human donor in a cohort sampled during active COVID-19. Each CDR3 is given with its conserved first and last residue. Each record gives: J gene, clone size, D gene, V gene, CDR3 DNA, CDR3 protein. D genes are given only for firm matches. Only part of the rows carry a size: once, few, many, or a class if the clone is expanded.

J gene: TRBJ2-3
clone size: .
D gene: .
V gene: TRBV3-1/TRBV3-2
CDR3 DNA: TGTGCCAGCAAAGGGGCGAACATTGGGACAGATACGCAGTATTTT
CDR3 protein: CASKGANIGTDTQYF

J gene: TRBJ2-6
clone size: .
D gene: .
V gene: TRBV19
CDR3 DNA: TGTGCCAGTAGTATCCCAGGCAGGCCTTTATCTGGGGCCAACGTCCTGACTTTC
CDR3 protein: CASSIPGRPLSGANVLTF

J gene: TRBJ1-6
clone size: .
D gene: TRBD1
V gene: TRBV9
CDR3 DNA: TGTGCCAGCAGCGTAGATGTACAGGGGCATTCACCCCTCCACTTT
CDR3 protein: CASSVDVQGHSPLHF

J gene: TRBJ1-3
clone size: few
D gene: TRBD1
V gene: TRBV15
CDR3 DNA: TGTGCCACCAGCAGAGCCGGGAGTTTGGGACAGGGAAGAAACACCATATATTTT
CDR3 protein: CATSRAGSLGQGRNTIYF

J gene: TRBJ2-3
clone size: once
D gene: TRBD2
V gene: TRBV5-6
CDR3 DNA: TGTGCCAGCAGCTTGGATTGGCGGGGGGAATCGGATACGCAGTATTTT
CDR3 protein: CASSLDWRGESDTQYF

J gene: TRBJ2-7
clone size: many
D gene: .
V gene: TRBV6-1
CDR3 DNA: TGTGCCAGCAGTGAACGGGTCGAGCAGTACTTC
CDR3 protein: CASSERVEQYF

J gene: TRBJ1-5
clone size: .
D gene: .
V gene: TRBV30
CDR3 DNA: TGTGCCTGGAGTAAAACAGGGAACCGCAATCAGCCCCAGCATTTT
CDR3 protein: CAWSKTGNRNQPQHF

J gene: TRBJ1-2
clone size: .
D gene: .
V gene: TRBV5-4
CDR3 DNA: TGTGCCAGCAGCTTGGTCCAGGATGGCTACACCTTC
CDR3 protein: CASSLVQDGYTF

J gene: TRBJ1-5
clone size: .
D gene: .
V gene: TRBV6-1
CDR3 DNA: TGTGCCAGCAGTGACGAACAGGGTAGTTTGGGCAATCAGCCCCAGCATTTT
CDR3 protein: CASSDEQGSLGNQPQHF

J gene: TRBJ1-2
clone size: few
D gene: TRBD1
V gene: TRBV7-9
CDR3 DNA: TGTGCCAGCAGCTCTGGGACAGGGGGCGACTATGGCTACACCTTC
CDR3 protein: CASSSGTGGDYGYTF

J gene: TRBJ1-4
clone size: .
D gene: .
V gene: TRBV6-1
CDR3 DNA: TGTGCCAGCAGTGAAAGCCCCACGGGAGGAGAAAAACTGTTTTTT
CDR3 protein: CASSESPTGGEKLFF

J gene: TRBJ2-2
clone size: .
D gene: TRBD1
V gene: TRBV7-6
CDR3 DNA: TGTGCCAGCAGACGTCGATCCGGACAGGGACGCACCGGGGAGCTGTTTTTT
CDR3 protein: CASRRRSGQGRTGELFF

J gene: TRBJ1-1
clone size: once
D gene: .
V gene: TRBV15
CDR3 DNA: TGTGCCACCAGCAGAGTAGCTCTGAACACTGAAGCTTTCTTT
CDR3 protein: CATSRVALNTEAFF

J gene: TRBJ2-4
clone size: .
D gene: TRBD1
V gene: TRBV13
CDR3 DNA: TGTGCCAGCAGCTCGACAGGGGTTAGCAAAAACATTCAGTACTTC
CDR3 protein: CASSSTGVSKNIQYF

J gene: TRBJ2-3
clone size: .
D gene: .
V gene: TRBV4-1
CDR3 DNA: TGCGCCAGCAGCCAAGATCCGGTTACGCAGTATTTT
CDR3 protein: CASSQDPVTQYF

J gene: TRBJ1-4
clone size: .
D gene: .
V gene: TRBV5-1
CDR3 DNA: TGCGCCAGCAGCTTGAGGGCGGGAACGTCAACTAATGAAAAACTGTTTTTT
CDR3 protein: CASSLRAGTSTNEKLFF

J gene: TRBJ1-2
clone size: .
D gene: .
V gene: TRBV7-8
CDR3 DNA: TGTGCCAGCAGCTTAGCGGCATTCAGTGGCTACACCTTC
CDR3 protein: CASSLAAFSGYTF

J gene: TRBJ1-3
clone size: .
D gene: .
V gene: TRBV4-2
CDR3 DNA: TGTGCCAGCAGCCAAGCTTTCGACAGCTACTCTGGAAACACCATATATTTT
CDR3 protein: CASSQAFDSYSGNTIYF

J gene: TRBJ1-2
clone size: .
D gene: .
V gene: TRBV15
CDR3 DNA: TGTGCCACCAGCAGAGTCCCGTATGGCTACACCTTC
CDR3 protein: CATSRVPYGYTF

J gene: TRBJ1-1
clone size: .
D gene: TRBD1
V gene: TRBV28
CDR3 DNA: TGTGCCAGCAGACCGACAGGGAGCGGCTACACTGAAGCTTTCTTT
CDR3 protein: CASRPTGSGYTEAFF

J gene: TRBJ1-6
clone size: .
D gene: .
V gene: TRBV13
CDR3 DNA: TGTGCCAGCAGCTTATCCGAGACACCCCTCCACTTT
CDR3 protein: CASSLSETPLHF

J gene: TRBJ1-2
clone size: .
D gene: .
V gene: TRBV5-6
CDR3 DNA: TGTGCCAGCAGCTTGTTACAGGATTATGGCTACACCTTC
CDR3 protein: CASSLLQDYGYTF

J gene: TRBJ2-1
clone size: medium-sized
D gene: TRBD2
V gene: TRBV6-4
CDR3 DNA: TGTGCCAGCAGTGAGGGAGCGGGGGCGTACAATGAGCAGTTCTTC
CDR3 protein: CASSEGAGAYNEQFF

J gene: TRBJ2-5
clone size: .
D gene: .
V gene: TRBV30
CDR3 DNA: TGTGCCTGGAGTGTAGGGGGGGCGGGAGAGACCCAGTACTTC
CDR3 protein: CAWSVGGAGETQYF

J gene: TRBJ1-1
clone size: .
D gene: TRBD1
V gene: TRBV28
CDR3 DNA: TGTGCCAGCAGGACAGGGGGGGGGACTGAAGCTTTCTTT
CDR3 protein: CASRTGGGTEAFF

J gene: TRBJ2-7
clone size: .
D gene: .
V gene: TRBV14
CDR3 DNA: TGTGCCAGCAGCCGGCTACGGGGTTACGAGCAGTACTTC
CDR3 protein: CASSRLRGYEQYF

J gene: TRBJ1-3
clone size: .
D gene: TRBD1
V gene: TRBV7-2
CDR3 DNA: TGTGCCAGCAGCTTAGCAGGGACAGGGGCTGGAAACACCATATATTTT
CDR3 protein: CASSLAGTGAGNTIYF

J gene: TRBJ1-3
clone size: .
D gene: .
V gene: TRBV3-1/TRBV3-2
CDR3 DNA: TGTGCCAGCAGCCGACTAGACAGTGGAAACACCATATATTTT
CDR3 protein: CASSRLDSGNTIYF

J gene: TRBJ2-1
clone size: .
D gene: .
V gene: TRBV4-1
CDR3 DNA: TGCGCCAGCAGCCGCCAAGAGTACAATGAGCAGTTCTTC
CDR3 protein: CASSRQEYNEQFF

J gene: TRBJ1-1
clone size: .
D gene: .
V gene: TRBV2
CDR3 DNA: TGTGCCAACCTGAACAGGGATAACACTGAAGCTTTCTTT
CDR3 protein: CANLNRDNTEAFF

J gene: TRBJ2-7
clone size: .
D gene: .
V gene: TRBV7-2
CDR3 DNA: TGTGCCAGCAGCTTAGCGCGAGTAGCCGGCGAGCAGTACTTC
CDR3 protein: CASSLARVAGEQYF

J gene: TRBJ2-3
clone size: once
D gene: TRBD2
V gene: TRBV7-8
CDR3 DNA: TGTGCCAGCAGCTCCGTCCCCTTGTGGGGGGGGAGCACAGATACGCAGTATTTT
CDR3 protein: CASSSVPLWGGSTDTQYF

J gene: TRBJ2-4
clone size: .
D gene: TRBD2
V gene: TRBV2
CDR3 DNA: TGTGCCAGCAGTAGACTAGCGGGAACCAAAAACATTCAGTACTTC
CDR3 protein: CASSRLAGTKNIQYF

J gene: TRBJ2-3
clone size: .
D gene: TRBD1
V gene: TRBV9
CDR3 DNA: TGTGCCAGCAGCGCGGGGGTGGGGACAGGGCTGCTAACAGATACGCAGTATTTT
CDR3 protein: CASSAGVGTGLLTDTQYF